Listed here is a single T cell receptor (beta chain). Its specificity is unknown. Assay: immunoSEQ multiplex PCR; the TCRdb copy retains only in-frame clones and omits some. The sample contains some 1.4 million clones, roughly 97% of which appear only once. The record originates from a study of shared clonotypes between healthy human individuals. Broader study findings: On the whole, naive subsets had larger estimated richness than memory subsets had.

Germline V gene sequence: CDR1 SEHNR, CDR2 FQNEAQ (reference sequence). V lost 2 bases and J 6 bases, leaving 14 bases between the germline ends. The CDR3 covers 15 residues. Sequencing used naive CD4+ T cells sorted from blood. Subset here: CD45RA+ positively selected. This TCR was sampled from a man aged 25 to 45 in good health. The chain employs TRBV7-9 and TRBJ2-1, with unresolved D. CDR3 in DNA: TGTGCCAGCAGCTTATCCAGGCCCTTAGGCAATGAGCAGTTCTTC. Translation: CASSLSRPLGNEQFF.